This TCR beta chain is drawn from a study of shared clonotypes between healthy human individuals (dated by TCRdb to the early 2020s). Regarding the study in general: A couple of women and three men aged 18 to 49 years were included in the cohort. For each donor, CD4 naive and CD4 memory were each run on three plates, CD8 naive on two plates, and CD8 memory on one plate. To estimate repertoire size and how much clonotypes are shared between individuals, the study performed deep sequencing of blood TCR repertoires from 4 to 6 healthy adults. To increase sequencing depth and limit assay-specific biases, different laboratories used diverse techniques to prepare libraries and sequence TCR repertoires. Per donor, leukapheresis produced somewhere between about 0.9 and 9.5 billion PBMCs.

A note on this clone: Its recognized antigen is unknown. Per-base quality was not reported, and no clone a single base away is much larger than it.

V was cut back by 5 bases and J by 6 bases, leaving a gap of 16 bases between them. The CDR3, cysteine through phenylalanine, is 15 amino acids long. Only the CDR3 DNA stays, 45 bases, in frame from base 1. For CDR1 and CDR2, the germline V gene (reference sequence) lists SEHNR and FQNEAQ. Using the deep immunoSEQ assay, multiplex PCR amplified TCR CDR3 regions from genomic DNA. Genomic DNA extracted from each cell subset was distributed evenly over all wells of several immunoSEQ 96-well plates, and each plate served as one replicate. For sorted subsets, roughly 0.2 ug genomic DNA, equal to tens of thousands of T cell genomes, was loaded into each replicate PCR. Purified libraries were quantified with a Qubit 3.0 fluorometer, sized on a Bioanalyzer 2100, and re-quantified with the KAPA Library Quantification kit. Every immunoSEQ 96-well plate was sequenced on a separate single-read 150-cycle Illumina NextSeq 550 flow cell. The original methods were these. Because the immunoSEQ output held only junctional sequences and lacked quality scores, the filtering could not match the filtering applied to full-length reads. To assign V/J genes and CDR3, sequences were annotated against IMGT germline references using PyIR, a Python wrapper for IgBLAST v1.9. Any read was removed if the V/J assignment was weak (E-value above 1e-6), the CDR3 was missing, or the read contained stop codons, out-of-frame junctions, or ambiguous translated residues. A V3J clonotype was defined by an identical inferred V gene, J gene, and CDR3 amino acid sequence. Percentage overlap between repertoires was computed as shared unique clonotypes divided by the size of the smaller repertoire. Repertoire richness was assessed with RTK rarefaction, the Chao1 estimator, and Recon v2.1 estimates of unobserved clonotypes. For all TCRbeta clonotypes obtained by the gDNA method from four donors, generation probabilities were computed with OLGA. TCRdb's version of the immuneACCESS table is confined to in-frame rearrangements and falls short of the full clone set. An unresolved V gene accounts for under half of the shortfall where checked; the remainder is of unknown origin. The D gene and trimming were derived from the DNA, and the V and J assignments and clone size from that table. The sample includes some 1,100,000 clones, with about four fifths observed a single time. About 0.52% of the sample is taken by the ten largest.

Study-level results and caveats: Sampling was limited to blood, and TCR repertoires in tissue likely differ from TCR repertoires in blood. Sharing across several donors was observed for approximately 4.6% of naive CD4, over 3% of naive CD8, about 2.5% of memory CD4, and around 0.44% of memory CD8 clonotypes. Rarefaction of sorted-subset datasets indicated incomplete sequencing despite the large sequencing depth. Pairwise subsampling indicated that sequencing depth was expected to affect the degree of clonotype sharing among donors. Estimated clonotype richness was generally larger for naive than for memory subsets. Compared with non-shared clonotypes, clonotypes shared by all four sorted-subset donors had higher generation probabilities. The genetic and exposure-history diversity represented was limited by the small number of donors.

Donors were healthy HIV-negative adults with no recently reported acute infections or vaccinations. Only Caucasian adults living in Nashville, Tennessee, USA were represented among the donors. CD4+ T cells were enriched by magnetic negative selection; naive cells were then positively selected on CD45RA, and the negative fraction formed the memory subset. Blood was collected by leukapheresis, and PBMCs were isolated by Ficoll-Histopaque density gradient centrifugation and then cryopreserved in liquid nitrogen vapor phase. Analytical flow cytometry was used to check the purity and quantity of each magnetically sorted T cell population. Genomic DNA was isolated from every sorted fraction and measured by UV absorbance on a Nanodrop 2000c.

What was sequenced was memory CD4+ T cells from PBMCs. The label giving this sample's cell subset or site can be read as: CD45RA-negative fraction. Rearrangement joined TRBV7-9 to TRBJ1-4, with a tentative D gene TRBD1 over 6 matching bases. The source of this sequence is a man younger than 30 in good health. Some clones in this sample may be carry-over from other donors' samples. In nucleotides, the sequence is TGTGCCAGCAGCCAGAACACTCGACAGGATGAAAAACTGTTTTTT. Its amino acids are CASSQNTRQDEKLFF.